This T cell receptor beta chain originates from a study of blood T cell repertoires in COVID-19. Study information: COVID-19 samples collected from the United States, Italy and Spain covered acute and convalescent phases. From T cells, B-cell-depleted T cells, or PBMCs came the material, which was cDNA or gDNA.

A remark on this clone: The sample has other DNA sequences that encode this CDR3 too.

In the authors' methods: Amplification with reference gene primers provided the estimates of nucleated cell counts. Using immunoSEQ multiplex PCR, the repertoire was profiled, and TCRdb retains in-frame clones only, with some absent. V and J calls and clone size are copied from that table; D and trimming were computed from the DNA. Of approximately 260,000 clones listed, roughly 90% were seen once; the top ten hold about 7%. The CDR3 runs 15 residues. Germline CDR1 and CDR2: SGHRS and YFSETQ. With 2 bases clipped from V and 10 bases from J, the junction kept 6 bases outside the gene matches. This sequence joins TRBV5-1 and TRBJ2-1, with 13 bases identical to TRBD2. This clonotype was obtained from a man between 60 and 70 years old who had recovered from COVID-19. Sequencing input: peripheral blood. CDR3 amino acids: CASSLLAGGPGEQFF. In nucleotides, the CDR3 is TGCGCCAGCAGCTTACTAGCGGGGGGGCCGGGAGAGCAGTTCTTC.